This T cell receptor beta chain was identified during a study of T cell responses to AZD1222 COVID-19 vaccine. With 4 bases clipped from V and 2 bases from J, the junction kept 2 bases outside the gene matches. The germline CDR1 and CDR2 sequences are MNHNS and SASEGT. There are 16 residues in the CDR3. Assay: immunoSEQ multiplex PCR; the TCRdb copy retains only in-frame clones and omits some. Among 150,000 to 200,000 clones listed, approximately 92% were seen once. With respect to this clone: Its antigen is unknown.

The study, taken as a whole, reports: Sampling that yielded the repertoires occurred only after the peak T cell response. Females outnumbered males among donors, who were mostly white British; clonal diversity was possibly underestimated. Epitopes outside B.1.351 and B.1.1.7 mutated regions reportedly drew nearly half of spike TCRs. Spike-specific TCR depth and breadth grew after two AZD1222 doses.

The starting material was peripheral blood, obtained on day 0 of AZD1222 vaccination. V usage is TRBV6-1 and J usage is TRBJ2-7, with 16 bases identical to TRBD2. The clonotype originates from an adult in good health. CDR3 amino acids: CASSGGTSGRAYEQYF. CDR3 in DNA: TGTGCCAGCAGTGGTGGGACTAGCGGGAGGGCCTACGAGCAGTACTTC.